The rows below give T cell receptor beta chains drawn from one sample of a study of technical replicates of blood from a handful of donors. The repertoire was sequenced with immunoSEQ multiplex PCR; TCRdb's copy has only in-frame clones and lacks some. The sample gives some 98,000 clones, around 95% of which show up once; over 0.2% is in the top ten. Input material: T cells isolated from PBMCs. These receptors were collected from a human donor in good health. CDR3s include the opening cysteine and the closing phenylalanine or tryptophan. A D gene is named only where the DNA matches it firmly. Rows give clone size only sometimes, using once, few, many, or a class for an expanded clone.

clone_size,d_call,j_call,v_call,cdr3_aa,cdr3_nt
NA,NA,TRBJ1-3,TRBV29-1,CSVGAVSGNTIYF,TGCAGCGTTGGCGCCGTCTCTGGAAACACCATATATTTT
NA,NA,TRBJ1-2,TRBV4-2,CASSQDHSPTNYGYTF,TGTGCCAGCAGCCAAGATCACAGCCCCACTAACTATGGCTACACCTTC
NA,NA,TRBJ2-1,TRBV19,CASSIGGEPYNEQFF,TGTGCCAGTAGTATCGGCGGAGAACCATACAATGAGCAGTTCTTC
NA,NA,TRBJ1-5,TRBV6-5,CASSPDSRRWPQHF,TGTGCCAGCAGCCCTGACAGCCGCAGGTGGCCCCAGCATTTT
NA,NA,TRBJ2-3,TRBV6-5,CASSLSDTQYF,TGTGCCAGCAGTCTCTCAGATACGCAGTATTTT
NA,TRBD2,TRBJ2-7,TRBV12-5,CASGLVLGRTSGTYEQYF,TGTGCTAGTGGTTTGGTACTGGGGAGAACTAGCGGGACCTACGAGCAGTACTTC
NA,TRBD2,TRBJ2-1,TRBV29-1,CSVGKLAGGKGEQFF,TGCAGCGTCGGAAAGCTAGCGGGAGGGAAGGGTGAGCAGTTCTTC
NA,NA,TRBJ1-3,TRBV2,CASMHTTRNTIYF,TGTGCCAGCATGCACACCACAAGAAACACCATATATTTT
NA,NA,TRBJ2-1,TRBV29-1,CSVELAASYNEQFF,TGCAGCGTTGAATTGGCGGCCTCCTACAATGAGCAGTTCTTC
NA,TRBD2,TRBJ2-1,TRBV7-7,CASSLGSGDSYNEQFF,TGTGCCAGCAGCTTAGGAAGCGGGGACTCCTACAATGAGCAGTTCTTC
NA,TRBD1,TRBJ2-2,TRBV5-1,CASSAYGTANTGELFF,TGCGCCAGCAGCGCCTACGGGACAGCAAACACCGGGGAGCTGTTTTTT
NA,NA,TRBJ2-6,TRBV2,CASSDIGAVHRSSGANVLTF,TGTGCCAGCAGTGACATTGGGGCGGTACACCGATCCTCTGGGGCCAACGTCCTGACTTTC
NA,TRBD2,TRBJ2-3,TRBV5-4,CASSFAGDPGNTQYF,TGTGCCAGCAGCTTCGCGGGGGACCCAGGAAATACGCAGTATTTT
NA,NA,TRBJ2-3,TRBV29-1,CSVEGGARDTQYF,TGCAGCGTTGAGGGGGGGGCGAGAGATACGCAGTATTTT
few,NA,TRBJ2-1,TRBV4-1,CASSVPGLPIYNEQFF,TGCGCCAGCAGCGTACCGGGACTCCCAATCTACAATGAGCAGTTCTTC
NA,NA,TRBJ2-3,TRBV7-9,CASSAGVSGPTDTQYF,TGTGCCAGCAGCGCCGGGGTAAGCGGCCCCACAGATACGCAGTATTTT
NA,NA,TRBJ1-2,TRBV5-1,CASSPDTNYGYTF,TGCGCCAGCAGCCCCGACACCAACTATGGCTACACCTTC
NA,TRBD2,TRBJ2-1,TRBV2,CASSEWGSGAEDEQFF,TGTGCCAGCAGTGAATGGGGTAGCGGGGCGGAAGATGAGCAGTTCTTC
NA,NA,TRBJ2-2,TRBV9,CASSGRGNTGELFF,TGTGCCAGCAGCGGAAGGGGGAACACCGGGGAGCTGTTTTTT
NA,TRBD1,TRBJ2-7,TRBV30,CAWMFTDRVTYEQYF,TGTGCCTGGATGTTCACAGACAGGGTGACTTACGAGCAGTACTTC
once,TRBD2,TRBJ2-3,TRBV28,CASSLGREYFTQYF,TGTGCCAGCAGTTTGGGGCGGGAGTACTTTACGCAGTATTTT
NA,NA,TRBJ2-2,TRBV5-6,CASGSSTGELFF,TGTGCCAGCGGTAGTAGCACCGGGGAGCTGTTTTTT